This TCR beta chain comes out of a study of CD8 T cells in Susac syndrome. Germline CDR1 and CDR2: SGHVS and FNYEAQ. The length of the CDR3 is 18 residues. Trimming shortened V by 5 bases and J by 6 bases, and 26 bases separated the two germline ends. Those who served as multiple sclerosis controls were treatment-naive patients with stable or active relapsing-remitting disease. RNA, at about 0.45 to 1 ug, was reverse transcribed with random hexamers. Amplification of TCR beta CDR3 by immunoSEQ multiplex PCR spanned 54 Vbeta and 13 Jbeta. MiXCR was run by TCRdb on the immunoSEQ multiplex PCR reads, yielding one entry per CDR3 protein. The table lists 150,000 to 180,000 distinct CDR3 sequences, about 94% of them singletons.

V gene TRBV7-6 combines with J gene TRBJ2-1; D perhaps matches TRBD2 (7 bases). This clonotype originated in a human donor with multiple sclerosis. The specimen was CD8+ T cells from PBMCs. CDR3 bases: TGTGCCAGCAGCCAAAGCCTCTCTTTTGCGGGGGCTCCCAATGAGCAGTTCTTC. Residues: CASSQSLSFAGAPNEQFF.